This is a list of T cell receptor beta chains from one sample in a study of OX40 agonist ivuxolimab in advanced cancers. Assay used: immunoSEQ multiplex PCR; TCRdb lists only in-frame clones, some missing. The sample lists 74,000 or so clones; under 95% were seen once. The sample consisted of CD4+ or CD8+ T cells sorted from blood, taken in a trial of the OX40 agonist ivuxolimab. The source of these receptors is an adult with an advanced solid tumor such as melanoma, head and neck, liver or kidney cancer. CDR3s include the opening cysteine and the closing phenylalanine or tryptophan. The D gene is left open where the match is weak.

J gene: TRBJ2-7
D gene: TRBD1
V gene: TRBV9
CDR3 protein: CASSGGQGNPYEQYF
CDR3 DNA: TGTGCCAGCAGCGGGGGACAGGGGAACCCCTACGAGCAGTACTTC

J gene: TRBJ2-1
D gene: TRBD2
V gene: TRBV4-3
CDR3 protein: CASSLEGAGGPYNEQFF
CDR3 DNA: TGCGCCAGCAGCCTCGAGGGGGCGGGGGGGCCCTACAATGAGCAGTTCTTC

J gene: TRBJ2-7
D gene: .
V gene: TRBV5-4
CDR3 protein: CASSWVGTNEQYF
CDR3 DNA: TGTGCCAGCAGCTGGGTTGGGACGAACGAGCAGTACTTC

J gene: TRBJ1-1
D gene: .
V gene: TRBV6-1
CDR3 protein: CASSEAAGRMNTEAFF
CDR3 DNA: TGTGCCAGCAGTGAAGCCGCAGGACGGATGAACACTGAAGCTTTCTTT

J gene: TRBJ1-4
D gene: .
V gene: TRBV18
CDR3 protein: CASSPGPNEKLFF
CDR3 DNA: TGTGCCAGCTCACCGGGTCCTAATGAAAAACTGTTTTTT

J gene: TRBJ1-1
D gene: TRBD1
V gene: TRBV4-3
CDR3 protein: CASSQDLGQGTEAFF
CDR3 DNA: TGCGCCAGCAGCCAAGACTTGGGACAGGGCACTGAAGCTTTCTTT

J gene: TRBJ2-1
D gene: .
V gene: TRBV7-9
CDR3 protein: CASSFKLLPYNEQFF
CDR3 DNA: TGTGCCAGCAGCTTCAAGCTCCTCCCCTACAATGAGCAGTTCTTC

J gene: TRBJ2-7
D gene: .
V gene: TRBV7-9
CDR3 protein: CASSSAYEQYF
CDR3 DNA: TGTGCCAGCAGCTCCGCCTACGAGCAGTACTTC

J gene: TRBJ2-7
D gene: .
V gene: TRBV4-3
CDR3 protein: CASSHSSYEQYF
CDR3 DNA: TGCGCCAGCAGCCATTCTTCCTACGAGCAGTACTTC

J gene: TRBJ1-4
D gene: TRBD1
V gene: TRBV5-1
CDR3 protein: CASSLPSTGRDEKLFF
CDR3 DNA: TGCGCCAGCAGCTTGCCATCGACAGGGCGGGATGAAAAACTGTTTTTT

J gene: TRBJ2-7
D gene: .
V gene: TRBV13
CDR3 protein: CASSLGGRVGEQYF
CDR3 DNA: TGTGCCAGCAGCTTAGGGGGCAGGGTGGGTGAGCAGTACTTC

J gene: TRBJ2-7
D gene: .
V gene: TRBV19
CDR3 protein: CASSGVGPTNYEQYF
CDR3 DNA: TGTGCCAGTAGTGGGGTGGGACCCACAAATTACGAGCAGTACTTC

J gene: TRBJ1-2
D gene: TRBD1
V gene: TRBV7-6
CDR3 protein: CASSASGTGFYGYTF
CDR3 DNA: TGTGCCAGCAGCGCCAGCGGGACAGGGTTCTATGGCTACACCTTC

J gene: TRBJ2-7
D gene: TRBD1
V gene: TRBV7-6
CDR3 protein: CASSPKVGTGIYEQYF
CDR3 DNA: TGTGCCAGCAGCCCAAAAGTCGGGACAGGGATATACGAGCAGTACTTC

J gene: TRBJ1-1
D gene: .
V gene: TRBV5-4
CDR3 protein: CASTLGGFPSGNTEAFF
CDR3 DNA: TGTGCCAGCACTCTGGGGGGCTTCCCGAGCGGGAACACTGAAGCTTTCTTT

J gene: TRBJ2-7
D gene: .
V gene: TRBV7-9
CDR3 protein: CASSLGDRYEQYF
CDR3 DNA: TGTGCCAGCAGCTTAGGTGACCGCTACGAGCAGTACTTC

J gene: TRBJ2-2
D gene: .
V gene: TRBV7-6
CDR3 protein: CASSWGQNTGELFF
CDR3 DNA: TGTGCCAGCAGCTGGGGACAGAACACCGGGGAGCTGTTTTTT

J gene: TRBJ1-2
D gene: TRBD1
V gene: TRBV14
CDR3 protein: CASSHRDRANYGYTF
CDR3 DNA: TGTGCCAGCAGCCATAGGGACAGGGCCAACTATGGCTACACCTTC

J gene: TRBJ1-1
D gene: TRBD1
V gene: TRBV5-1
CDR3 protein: CASSSEQGARDTEAFF
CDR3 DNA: TGCGCCAGCAGCTCAGAACAGGGGGCGCGGGACACTGAAGCTTTCTTT

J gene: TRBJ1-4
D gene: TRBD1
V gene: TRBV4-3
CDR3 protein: CASSQWTGTNEKLFF
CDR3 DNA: TGCGCCAGCAGCCAGTGGACAGGGACTAATGAAAAACTGTTTTTT

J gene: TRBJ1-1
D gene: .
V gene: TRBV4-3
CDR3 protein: CASSPRTGIGSLDTEAFF
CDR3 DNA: TGCGCCAGCAGCCCTCGGACGGGAATCGGTTCCCTGGACACTGAAGCTTTCTTT

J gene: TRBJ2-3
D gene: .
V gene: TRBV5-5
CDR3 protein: CASSWGDAPITDTQYF
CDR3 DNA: TGTGCCAGCAGCTGGGGGGACGCCCCTATCACAGATACGCAGTATTTT